This T cell receptor (beta chain) was retrieved from a study of blood T cells in healthy people across ages. J lost 7 bases, V lost 6 bases, and 6 bases had no gene match. The germline V gene has CDR1 PRHDT and CDR2 FYEKMQ (reference sequence). The CDR3 loop spans 15 amino acids. Through a sample-barcoded 5' primer and a J-beta primer mix, a second PCR was run for roughly 6 to 11 cycles. MiXCR, run by TCRdb on the 5' RACE reads, gives a single entry per CDR3 protein. The sample lists fewer than 600,000 distinct CDR3 sequences, about 28% occurring once. The same specimen was also included in a second study, on T cells of mothers and their children. Per that paper: The entire RNA extract went into cDNA synthesis at approximately 1.5 ug per 15 ul. Mothers and children who were related shared slightly more overlap than unrelated pairs, but not significantly more.

The sequenced sample consisted of blood. The chain is built from TRBV13 and TRBJ2-2, with 12 positions matching TRBD2. The TCR sequence derives from a boy aged 2 to 10 in good health. CDR3 in DNA: TGTGCCAGCAGTCCTAGCGGGGGGGCCTTCGGGGAGCTGTTTTTT. Translation gives CASSPSGGAFGELFF.